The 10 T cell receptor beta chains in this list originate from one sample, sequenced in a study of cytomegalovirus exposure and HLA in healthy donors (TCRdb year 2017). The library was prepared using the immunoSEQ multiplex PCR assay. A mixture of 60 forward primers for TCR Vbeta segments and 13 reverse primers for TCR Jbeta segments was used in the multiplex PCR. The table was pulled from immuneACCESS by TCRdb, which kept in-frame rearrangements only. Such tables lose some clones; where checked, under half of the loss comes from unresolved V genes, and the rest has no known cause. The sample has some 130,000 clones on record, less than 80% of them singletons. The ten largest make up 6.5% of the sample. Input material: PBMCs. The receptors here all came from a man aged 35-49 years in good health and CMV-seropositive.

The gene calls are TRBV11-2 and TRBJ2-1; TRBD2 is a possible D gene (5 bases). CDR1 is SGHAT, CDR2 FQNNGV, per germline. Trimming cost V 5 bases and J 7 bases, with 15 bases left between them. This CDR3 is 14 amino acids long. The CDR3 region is CASSPRGRWNEQFF. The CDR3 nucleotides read TGTGCCAGCAGCCCACGAGGGAGATGGAATGAGCAGTTCTTC.

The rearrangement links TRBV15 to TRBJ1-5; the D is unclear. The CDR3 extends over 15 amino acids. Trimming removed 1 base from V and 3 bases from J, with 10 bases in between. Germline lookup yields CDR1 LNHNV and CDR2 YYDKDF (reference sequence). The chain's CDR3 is CATSRGARLNQPQHF. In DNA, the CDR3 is TGTGCCACCAGCAGAGGGGCCAGGCTCAATCAGCCCCAGCATTTT.

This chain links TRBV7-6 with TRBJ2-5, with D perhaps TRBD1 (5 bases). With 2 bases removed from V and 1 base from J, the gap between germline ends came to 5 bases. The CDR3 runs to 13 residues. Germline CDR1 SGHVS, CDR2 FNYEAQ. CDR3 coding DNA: TGTGCCAGCAGCTTACAGGGCCAAGAGACCCAGTACTTC. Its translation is CASSLQGQETQYF.

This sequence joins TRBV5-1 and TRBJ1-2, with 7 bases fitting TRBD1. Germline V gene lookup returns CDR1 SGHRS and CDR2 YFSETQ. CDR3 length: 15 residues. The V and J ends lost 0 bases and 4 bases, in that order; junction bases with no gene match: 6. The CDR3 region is CASSLGGGNGYGYTF. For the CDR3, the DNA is TGCGCCAGCAGCTTGGGAGGGGGCAATGGCTATGGCTACACCTTC.

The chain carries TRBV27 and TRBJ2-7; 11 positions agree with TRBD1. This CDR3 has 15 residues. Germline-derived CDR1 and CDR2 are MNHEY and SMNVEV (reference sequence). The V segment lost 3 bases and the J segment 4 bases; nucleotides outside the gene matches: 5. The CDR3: CASSFKGQGGYEQYF. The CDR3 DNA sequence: TGTGCCAGCAGTTTTAAGGGACAGGGGGGTTACGAGCAGTACTTC.

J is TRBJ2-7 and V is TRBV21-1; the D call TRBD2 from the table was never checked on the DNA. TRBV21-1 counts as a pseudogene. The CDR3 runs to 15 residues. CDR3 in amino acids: CASSTRLEPSYEQYF. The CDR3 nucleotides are TGTGCCAGCAGCACTCGACTAGAGCCCTCCTACGAGCAGTACTTC.

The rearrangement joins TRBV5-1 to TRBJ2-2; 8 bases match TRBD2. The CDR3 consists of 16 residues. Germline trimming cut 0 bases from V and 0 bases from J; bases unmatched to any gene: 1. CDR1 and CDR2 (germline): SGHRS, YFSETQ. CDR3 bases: TGCGCCAGCAGCTTGGAACTAGCGGCGAACACCGGGGAGCTGTTTTTT. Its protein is CASSLELAANTGELFF.

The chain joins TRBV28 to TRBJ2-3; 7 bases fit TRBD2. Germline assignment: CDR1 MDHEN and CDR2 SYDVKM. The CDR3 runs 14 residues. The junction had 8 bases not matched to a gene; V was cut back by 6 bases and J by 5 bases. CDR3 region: CASSLRGGGDTQYF. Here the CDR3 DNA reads TGTGCCAGCAGCCTACGCGGGGGAGGAGATACGCAGTATTTT. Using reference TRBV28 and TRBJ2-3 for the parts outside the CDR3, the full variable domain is DVKVTQSSRYLVKRTGEKVFLECVQDMDHENMFWYRQDPGLGLRLIYFSYDVKMKEKGDIPEGYSVSREKKERFSLILESASTNQTSMYLCASSLRGGGDTQYFGPGTRLTVL.

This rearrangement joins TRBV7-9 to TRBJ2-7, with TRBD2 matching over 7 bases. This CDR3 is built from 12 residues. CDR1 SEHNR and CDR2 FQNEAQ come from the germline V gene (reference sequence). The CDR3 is CSSSFSGGPIIV. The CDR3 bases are TGTTCCAGCAGCTTTTCGGGAGGTCCTATTATCGTC.

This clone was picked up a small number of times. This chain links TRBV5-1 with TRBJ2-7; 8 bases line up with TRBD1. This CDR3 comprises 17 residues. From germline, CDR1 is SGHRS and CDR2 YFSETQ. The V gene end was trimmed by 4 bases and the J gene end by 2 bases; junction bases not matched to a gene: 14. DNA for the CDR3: TGCGCCAGCAGCAGGTCGAAGGCCGGGACAGGAACCTACGAGCAGTACTTC. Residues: CASSRSKAGTGTYEQYF.